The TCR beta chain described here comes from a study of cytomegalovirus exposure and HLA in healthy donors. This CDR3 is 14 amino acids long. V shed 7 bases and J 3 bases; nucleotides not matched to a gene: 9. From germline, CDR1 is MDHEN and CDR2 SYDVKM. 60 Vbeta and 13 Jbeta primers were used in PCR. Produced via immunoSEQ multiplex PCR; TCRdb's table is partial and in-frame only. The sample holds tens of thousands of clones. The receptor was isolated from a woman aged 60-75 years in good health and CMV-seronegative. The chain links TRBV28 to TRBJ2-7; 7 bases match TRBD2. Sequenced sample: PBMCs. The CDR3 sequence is CASTGGGRFYEQYF. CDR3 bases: TGTGCCAGCACCGGTGGCGGGAGATTCTACGAGCAGTACTTC.